One sample yielded the 27 T cell receptor beta chains listed below, sequenced in a study of PD-1 blockade in classical Hodgkin lymphoma. The repertoire was sequenced with immunoSEQ multiplex PCR; TCRdb's copy has only in-frame clones and lacks some. The sample lists 15,000 to 25,000 clones; 84% were seen once. Time point of the sample: cycle 4 day 1 (C4D1), after less than 7 weeks of nivolumab. All trial patients relapsed after autologous stem cell transplantation. Magnetic negative selection was used to purify CD8+ T cells from thawed PBMCs. The sequencing here drew on CD8+ T cells from blood, taken before the fourth cycle of nivolumab. The receptors were gathered from a human donor with classical Hodgkin lymphoma.

This clone was seen only once. V is TRBV13 and J is TRBJ1-2; D is uncertain. CDR1 is PRHDT and CDR2 is FYEKMQ in the germline V gene (reference sequence). CDR3 length: 13 residues. V shed 0 bases and J shed 4 bases, with 6 bases lying between them. The CDR3 reads CASSLGQIYGYTF. CDR3 bases: TGTGCCAGCAGCTTAGGACAGATCTATGGCTACACCTTC.

The chain employs TRBV4-3 and TRBJ2-2; either TRBD1 or TRBD2 may supply D (7 bases each). Germline CDR1 and CDR2: LGHNA and YSLEER. The CDR3 has 14 residues. V gave up 8 bases and J gave up 5 bases, with 15 bases separating them. CDR3 sequence reads: CASQGGEWTGELFF. The CDR3 nucleotides are TGCGCCAGCCAGGGGGGGGAGTGGACCGGGGAGCTGTTTTTT.

V is TRBV12-5 and J is TRBJ1-6; tentatively, D is TRBD1 (6 bases). CDR1 and CDR2 from the germline V gene are LGHNT and FRNRAP. The ends were cut back, 2 bases at V and 7 bases at J, with 15 bases in the middle. The CDR3 has 16 amino acids. As DNA, the CDR3 is TGTGCTAGTGGTTTGTTCCTCCGGGACATGAATTCACCCCTCCACTTT. Encoded protein: CASGLFLRDMNSPLHF. Looking up the rest from reference TRBV12-5 and TRBJ1-6 gives the full variable domain: DARVTQTPRHKVTEMGQEVTMRCQPILGHNTVFWYRQTMMQGLELLAYFRNRAPLDDSGMPKDRFSAEMPDATLATLKIQPSEPRDSAVYFCASGLFLRDMNSPLHFGNGTRLTVT.

The chain joins TRBV5-1 to TRBJ2-7; possible D gene TRBD1, 6 bases. Germline V gives CDR1 SGHRS, CDR2 YFSETQ. V shed 0 bases and J shed 4 bases, with 8 bases lying between them. The CDR3 length is 13 residues. The CDR3 loop reads CASSLEQGYEQYF. The CDR3 DNA is TGCGCCAGCAGCTTGGAACAGGGTTACGAGCAGTACTTC.

V gene TRBV7-8 combines with J gene TRBJ2-2, with TRBD2 identical over 12 bases. J was trimmed by 6 bases and V by 1 base; bases with no gene match: 3. Germline V gene lookup returns CDR1 SGHVS and CDR2 FQNEAQ. This CDR3 is built from 16 residues. CDR3 region: CASSLEGLAGSGELFF. The CDR3 DNA reads TGTGCCAGCAGCTTAGAAGGACTAGCGGGGTCCGGGGAGCTGTTTTTT.

J is TRBJ1-4 and V is TRBV4-3; TRBD1 is a possible D gene (5 bases). The length of the CDR3 is 15 residues. V was cut by 6 bases and J by 0 bases, with 11 bases left in between. The germline V gene encodes CDR1 LGHNA and CDR2 YSLEER. This CDR3 reads CASSRGTATNEKLFF. The CDR3 DNA sequence: TGCGCCAGCAGTCGGGGCACTGCAACTAATGAAAAACTGTTTTTT.

The rearrangement links TRBV9 to TRBJ2-7; TRBD2 agrees at 10 bases. The CDR3 totals 14 residues. CDR1 and CDR2 (germline): SGDLS, YYNGEE. With V trimmed by 3 bases and J by 7 bases, 7 bases remained unmatched. The CDR3, as DNA: TGTGCCAGCAGCGATCTAGCGGGGGTTGGGGAGCAGTACTTC. Residues: CASSDLAGVGEQYF.

J is TRBJ1-1 and V is TRBV6-1; 9 bases agree with TRBD1. In germline, CDR1 is MNHNS, CDR2 SASEGT. The CDR3 is 13 residues long. The trim removed 11 bases at V and 3 bases at J, leaving 7 bases unmatched. This CDR3 is CAGGQGKYTEAFF. For the CDR3, the DNA is TGTGCCGGTGGACAGGGGAAGTACACTGAAGCTTTCTTT.

The V and J genes are TRBV4-2 and TRBJ2-3; D is ambiguous. V gave up 1 base and J gave up 2 bases, with 7 bases separating them. Germline loops: CDR1 LGHNA, CDR2 YNFKEQ. The CDR3 is 14 residues long. Here the CDR3 reads CASSQGGYTDTQYF. In nucleotides, the CDR3 is TGTGCCAGCAGCCAAGGAGGTTACACAGATACGCAGTATTTT.

This clone was seen a few times. The chain combines TRBV2 with TRBJ1-6; 7 positions match TRBD1. There are 15 residues in the CDR3. The V and J ends lost 4 bases and 14 bases, in that order; junction bases with no gene match: 14. CDR1 is SNHLY and CDR2 is FYNNEI in the germline V gene. The CDR3 here is CASSVGTDSFLALHF. The CDR3, as DNA: TGTGCCAGCAGTGTAGGGACAGACAGCTTCCTGGCCCTCCACTTT.

This chain connects TRBV19 to TRBJ2-7, with TRBD2 matching over 7 bases. This CDR3 is built from 14 residues. Germline V gene sequence: CDR1 LNHDA, CDR2 SQIVND (reference sequence). The V and J ends lost 3 bases and 4 bases, in that order; junction bases with no gene match: 6. This CDR3 is CASSMILGGYEQYF. CDR3 nucleotides: TGTGCCAGTAGTATGATTCTCGGGGGGTACGAGCAGTACTTC.

This chain uses TRBV6-5 with TRBJ1-1, with a tentative D call TRBD1 (6 bases). Per the germline V gene, CDR1 is MNHEY and CDR2 is SVGAGI. This CDR3 has 13 residues. The germline V and J ends were trimmed by 6 bases and 1 base, with 9 bases remaining between them. The CDR3 here is CASRTGSNTEAFF. DNA of the CDR3: TGTGCCAGCAGGACAGGATCGAACACTGAAGCTTTCTTT.

This rearrangement joins TRBV7-9 to TRBJ1-6; D possibly corresponds to TRBD1 (5 bases). The V end lost 3 bases, the J end lost 5 bases, and 8 bases lay between the germline ends. There are 14 residues in the CDR3. Germline assignment: CDR1 SEHNR and CDR2 FQNEAQ (reference sequence). CDR3 sequence (DNA): TGTGCCAGCAGCTTCGACAGCCATAATTCACCCCTCCACTTT. Its protein product is CASSFDSHNSPLHF.

This clone appeared a single time. This chain connects TRBV5-7 to TRBJ2-1; D gene unclear. TRBV5-7 is known as an ORF, though its function is uncertain. V dropped 1 base and J dropped 0 bases, with 8 bases sitting between them. The CDR3 spans 15 residues. The CDR3 DNA reads as TGTGCCAGCAGCTTGAACAGAAGCTCCTACAATGAGCAGTTCTTC. Its protein product is CASSLNRSSYNEQFF.

The genes are TRBV7-6 and TRBJ2-7, with D possibly being TRBD1 or TRBD2 (5 bases each). The CDR3 has 12 amino acids. With 1 base removed from V and 5 bases from J, the gap between germline ends came to 6 bases. Germline V gives CDR1 SGHVS, CDR2 FNYEAQ. CDR3 in DNA: TGTGCCAGCAGCTTAGAGGGACACGAGCAGTACTTC. This translates into CASSLEGHEQYF.

The rearrangement links TRBV7-9 to TRBJ2-5; no definite D call. Germline-derived CDR1 and CDR2 are SEHNR and FQNEAQ (reference sequence). V lost 1 base to trimming and J lost 4 bases, with 10 bases between them. The CDR3 has 14 residues. The CDR3 DNA reads as TGTGCCAGCAGCTTAGTAGACTCCACAGAGACCCAGTACTTC. It codes for CASSLVDSTETQYF.

The chain has TRBV6-1 and TRBJ2-2; weak D call: TRBD2 (5 bases). Between the trimmed V and J ends, which lost 3 bases and 5 bases, there was a span of 7 bases. Germline CDR1 MNHNS, CDR2 SASEGT. This CDR3 has 13 residues. CDR3 sequence (DNA): TGTGCCAGCAGTGAGGCGGGTACCGGGGAGCTGTTTTTT. The encoded protein is CASSEAGTGELFF.

The CDR3 DNA reads TGTGCCAGCAGCCCTTGGGGACAGGGTGGTTACGAGCAGTACTTC. Protein: CASSPWGQGGYEQYF. The chain recombines TRBV21-1 with TRBJ2-7; TRBD1, the table's D call, lacks a check against the DNA. TRBV21-1 counts as a pseudogene. This CDR3 is 15 amino acids long.

The count of this clone is one. This rearrangement joins TRBV30 to TRBJ2-5, with a tentative D call TRBD2 (7 bases). The V gene's germline CDR1 is GTSNPN and CDR2 SVGIG (reference sequence). V was cut by 5 bases and J by 5 bases, with 15 bases left in between. This CDR3 has 13 amino acids. The CDR3 protein is CAWARGDYETQYF. The DNA of the CDR3 is TGTGCCTGGGCGAGGGGGGACTACGAGACCCAGTACTTC.

CDR3 region: CASSGSYGYTF. The CDR3 region has the DNA TGTGCCAGCAGCGGCAGTTATGGCTACACCTTC. The chain combines TRBV7-8 with TRBJ1-2, with D hard to call. CDR1 is SGHVS and CDR2 is FQNEAQ in the germline V gene. Trimming pared 5 bases from V and 5 bases from J, leaving 6 bases between. The length of the CDR3 is 11 residues.

This chain joins TRBV4-2 and TRBJ1-4, with D tentatively TRBD1 (5 bases). Deletions cut 0 bases from V and 8 bases from J, with 16 bases between. CDR1 is LGHNA and CDR2 is YNFKEQ in the germline V gene. The CDR3 is made up of 16 amino acids. The CDR3 loop is CASSQDWGREKEKLFF. The CDR3 nucleotides are TGTGCCAGCAGCCAAGATTGGGGCCGAGAAAAGGAAAAACTGTTTTTT.

This chain links TRBV5-1 with TRBJ1-3; D gene unclear. The germline V gene has CDR1 SGHRS and CDR2 YFSETQ. The CDR3 is 15 residues long. The V end was cut by 0 bases, the J end by 0 bases, with 7 bases between. The CDR3 coding sequence is TGCGCCAGCAGCTTGGATTCAGGCTCTGGAAACACCATATATTTT. Residues: CASSLDSGSGNTIYF.

The chain recombines TRBV2 with TRBJ2-7; D is undetermined. V shed 5 bases and J shed 6 bases, with 5 bases lying between them. From germline, CDR1 is SNHLY and CDR2 FYNNEI. The CDR3 runs to 10 residues. The CDR3 protein is CASSLGEQYF. CDR3 nucleotide sequence: TGTGCCAGCAGTTTAGGCGAGCAGTACTTC.

V gene TRBV4-1 combines with J gene TRBJ2-2; 8 positions match TRBD1. After removal of 5 bases from V and 0 bases from J, the junction contained 11 bases not matched to a gene. Germline assignment: CDR1 MGHRA and CDR2 YSYEKL. The CDR3 totals 18 residues. The CDR3 nucleotides are TGCGCCAGCAGCGGAGTGCCAGGACAGGGTCCGAACACCGGGGAGCTGTTTTTT. It yields the protein CASSGVPGQGPNTGELFF.

J is TRBJ2-7 and V is TRBV14, with D perhaps TRBD1 (6 bases). Trimming removed 1 base from V and 3 bases from J, with 10 bases in between. The CDR3 length is 14 residues. From germline, CDR1 is SGHDN and CDR2 FVKESK. This CDR3 reads CASSQVNRDYEQYF. The CDR3 nucleotides read TGTGCCAGCAGCCAAGTAAACAGGGACTACGAGCAGTACTTC.

This clone was picked up a small number of times. This sequence joins TRBV7-9 and TRBJ1-5; D ambiguous. V was clipped by 6 bases and J by 0 bases, with 6 bases between them. Germline CDR1 and CDR2: SEHNR and FQNEAQ (reference sequence). The CDR3 is 13 residues long. In DNA form, the CDR3 reads TGTGCCAGCAGAGAAAATAGCAATCAGCCCCAGCATTTT. Translation: CASRENSNQPQHF. The variable domain in full, with the rest retrieved from reference TRBV7-9 and TRBJ1-5, is DTGVSQNPRHKITKRGQNVTFRCDPISEHNRLYWYRQTLGQGPEFLTYFQNEAQLEKSRLLSDRFSAERPKGSFSTLEIQRTEQGDSAMYLCASRENSNQPQHFGDGTRLSIL.

The chain is built from TRBV11-2 and TRBJ2-2; no definite D call. CDR1 and CDR2 (germline): SGHAT, FQNNGV. This CDR3 region has 15 residues. Between the trimmed V and J ends, which lost 1 base and 4 bases, there was a span of 10 bases. The chain's CDR3 is CASSLVIGSTGELFF. In DNA form, the CDR3 reads TGTGCCAGCAGCTTAGTTATAGGATCCACCGGGGAGCTGTTTTTT.